This record concerns one T cell receptor beta chain sequence. This clone's antigen is unknown. It has no much larger one-base neighbor in the sample; base qualities were not kept. Via the germline V gene, CDR1 is SQVTM and CDR2 ANQGSEA. Cut back by 2 bases and 4 bases, the V and J ends lie 15 bases apart. Spanning cysteine to phenylalanine, the CDR3 consists of 15 amino acids. This entry keeps only the CDR3 DNA: 45 bases, framed from base 1. A MiSeq instrument was used for deep resolution sequencing, which targeted depths ranging from 1 in 1 million up to 1 in 200,000 T cells, with coverage averaging 10x for each clonotype. The immunoSEQ hsTCRB Kit was used to generate the TCR beta libraries. As for the original processing: Data were analyzed with ImmunoSEQ Data Assistant and ImmunoSEQ Analyzer, with V, D and J genes assigned per IMGT definitions. Clonality, which ranges from 0 to 1, was calculated as one minus the normalized Shannon entropy of productive rearrangement frequencies. Only overrepresented clonotypes making up at least 0.05% of each patient's repertoire were included in the public clonotype analysis. About a dozen repertoires from age-matched healthy donors, obtained from immuneACCESS, served as clonality controls. As stored in TCRdb, this immuneACCESS dataset retains in-frame rearrangements with V and J assigned. A fraction of the clones does not appear; measured against another copy, unresolved V genes explain less than half of the discrepancy, and the remainder lacks a known reason. Clone size and V and J calls were adopted from that table, with D and trimming inferred from the DNA. Recorded for this sample are approximately 350,000 clones; 67% of them occurred a single time. The ten largest clones add up to roughly 6.8% of the sample.

The data were obtained in a study of cytotoxic CD8 clonotypes in ibrutinib-treated CLL (dated by TCRdb to the early 2020s). Regarding the study in general: The cohort had 11 relapsed/refractory and around 14 treatment-naive patients; about 17 were IGHV unmutated. Responses were partial in 25 or so patients and complete in 2; after median approximately 69 months follow-up, around 15 stayed in remission and 12 progressed. The response samples were drawn at a median of around eleven months into treatment, with a range of about 6 to 36 months. An average of about 250,000 productive templates and 94,082 productive rearrangements was obtained per sample. Longitudinal samples were available for about 30% of the 86 trial participants. Cryopreserved peripheral blood mononuclear cells were obtained before treatment, at response, and at either sustained remission or disease progression. Patients were still on ibrutinib when every remission and progressive disease sample was collected.

Beyond this particular receptor, the publication reports: An increase in clonality was observed at ibrutinib response, with clonality remaining stable during sustained remission and falling back toward baseline at progression. Public clonotypes were rare and either contracted or stayed stable during treatment, and the rise in clonality at ibrutinib response reflected the expansion of private clonotypes. Lymph node repertoires were not examined, and the timing of sampling was not matched between patients in sustained remission and those whose disease progressed. Baseline clonality was found to be higher than that of age-matched healthy donors and was strongly correlated with circulating CD8+ T-cell counts.

Approximately 2 micrograms of genomic DNA were extracted from cryopreserved PBMCs for TCR beta library preparation. Longitudinal blood samples from CLL patients on ibrutinib monotherapy were analyzed using high-throughput TCR beta sequencing. Patients were enrolled in a phase 2 open-label single-center ibrutinib monotherapy trial. The sequences come from PBMCs, collected after 36 months of ibrutinib treatment. The chain joins TRBV29-1 to TRBJ2-1; a weak D assignment points to TRBD1 (6 bases agree). The sequence was obtained from a human donor with chronic lymphocytic leukemia. The bases read TGCAGCGTTGAATACCCCTTTAGGGGGTACAATGAGCAGTTCTTC. It specifies CSVEYPFRGYNEQFF.